This T cell receptor (beta chain) was recorded in a study of cytomegalovirus exposure and HLA in healthy donors. Study information: Among roughly 190 million T cells, an earlier analysis found 117 million unique TCR beta sequences. The study, taken as a whole, reports: A prior analysis recorded that most TCR beta V segments were productive about 87% or about 30% of the time.

A multiplex PCR was run with 60 Vbeta primers and 13 Jbeta primers. Sequencing was performed with immunoSEQ multiplex PCR; in TCRdb, only in-frame clones are kept and a portion is missing. The sample consists of 120,000 or so clones, around 80% of them appearing once. The CDR3 has 16 residues. Germline CDR1 SGHTA, CDR2 FQGNSA. The junction had 10 bases not matched to a gene; V was cut back by 5 bases and J by 5 bases. This clone came up once. Its antigen is still unknown. The sample consisted of PBMCs. This clonotype was obtained from a woman aged 40 to 49 in good health and CMV-seropositive. The gene calls are TRBV7-2 and TRBJ2-5; 11 positions match TRBD2. The CDR3: CASSPGVAGGWETQYF. Written as DNA, the CDR3 is TGTGCCAGCAGCCCAGGAGTAGCGGGAGGGTGGGAGACCCAGTACTTC.